This TCR beta chain stems from a study of T cell changes during pregnancy in multiple sclerosis. Some clones are missing from TCRdb's copy, which holds only in-frame ones; the method was immunoSEQ multiplex PCR. Of about 100,000 clones in the sample, 80% to 95% are singletons; the top ten hold just under 2%. This specimen consisted of peripheral blood, obtained after pregnancy. The receptor was isolated from a female donor with multiple sclerosis, enrolled in a pregnancy study.

The CDR3 DNA is TGTGCCAGCAGAGCCAGGGGCGCCGGCACTGAAGCTTTCTTT. It yields the protein CASRARGAGTEAFF. This chain links TRBV6-4 with TRBJ1-1, with a tentative D call TRBD1 (6 bases). CDR3 size: 14 residues. V dropped 6 bases and J dropped 4 bases, with 15 bases sitting between them. Germline values: CDR1 MRHNA, CDR2 SNTAGT.